This note documents a single T cell receptor (beta chain) sequence. The antigen is not known. The CDR3 has 14 amino acids. V gave up 3 bases and J gave up 7 bases, with 10 bases separating them. CDR1 and CDR2 (germline): SNHLY, FYNNEI. Noted time point: week 35, safety follow-up. A 20-mer mutant IDH1 peptide at 300 ug was injected subcutaneously with topical imiquimod. Sequencing used immunoSEQ multiplex PCR; TCRdb keeps in-frame clones, though not all of them. The table has 55,000 to 65,000 clones, about 85% seen once; the top ten hold about 4.1%. The sample is drawn from a study of a mutant IDH1 vaccine in newly diagnosed glioma. Study-wide context: Commencement of vaccination occurred 4-6 weeks following radiotherapy alone, or concurrently with temozolomide cycles. Patients got radiotherapy, temozolomide, or both beforehand, and most got both. Findings and caveats of the study: No link was apparently found between pseudoprogression and changes in top peripheral T cell clonotypes.

Specimen: PBMCs, collected from a glioma patient whose treatment included an IDH1 peptide vaccine. The chain carries TRBV2 and TRBJ1-6, with unresolved D. The clonotype comes from a man aged 30 to 39 with glioma. The CDR3 nucleotides are TGTGCCAGCAGTGAGGCACCTCTGAATTCACCCCTCCACTTT. Protein: CASSEAPLNSPLHF.